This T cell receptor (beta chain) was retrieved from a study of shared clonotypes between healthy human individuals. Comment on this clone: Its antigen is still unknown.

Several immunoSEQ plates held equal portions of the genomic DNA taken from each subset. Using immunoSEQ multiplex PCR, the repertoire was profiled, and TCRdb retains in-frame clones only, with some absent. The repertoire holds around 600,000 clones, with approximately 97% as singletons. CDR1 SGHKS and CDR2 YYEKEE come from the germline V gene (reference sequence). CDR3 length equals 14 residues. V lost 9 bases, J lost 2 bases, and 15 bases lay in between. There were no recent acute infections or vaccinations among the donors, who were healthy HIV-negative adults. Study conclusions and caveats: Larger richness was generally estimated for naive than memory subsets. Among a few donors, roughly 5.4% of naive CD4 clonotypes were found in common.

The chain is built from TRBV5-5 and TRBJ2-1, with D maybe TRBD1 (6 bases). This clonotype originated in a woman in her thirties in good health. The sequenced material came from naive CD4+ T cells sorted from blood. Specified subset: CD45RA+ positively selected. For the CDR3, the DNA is TGTGCCACCCTAGCCGACAGGACCTACAATGAGCAGTTCTTC. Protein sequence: CATLADRTYNEQFF. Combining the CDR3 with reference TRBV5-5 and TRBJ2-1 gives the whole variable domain DAGVTQSPTHLIKTRGQQVTLRCSPISGHKSVSWYQQVLGQGPQFIFQYYEKEERGRGNFPDRFSARQFPNYSSELNVNALLLGDSALYLCATLADRTYNEQFFGPGTRLTVL.